The 20 T cell receptor beta chains below come from one sample, sequenced in a study of CD8+ T cells in alopecia areata. As to treatment: oral pan-JAK inhibitor, 5-10 mg twice daily. Reverse transcribed after extraction, RNA yielded cDNA as the sequencing template. Assay used: immunoSEQ multiplex PCR; TCRdb lists only in-frame clones, some missing. The sample has some 200,000 clones; approximately 56% are singletons. The sequences come from CD4+ T cells sorted from blood, collected at week 4, from a patient treated with tofacitinib. The receptor source for this set is a human donor with alopecia areata.

The CDR3 DNA follows: TGTGCCAGCAGCTTAGCCGGGACAGGGGGCTCCTACGAGCAGTACTTC. Protein sequence: CASSLAGTGGSYEQYF. The rearrangement joins TRBV11-1 to TRBJ2-7, with 11 bases aligning to TRBD1. CDR3 length equals 16 residues. Germline trimming cut 0 bases from V and 0 bases from J; bases unmatched to any gene: 1. CDR1 SGHAT and CDR2 FQDESV come from the germline V gene (reference sequence).

The chain has TRBV11-1 and TRBJ1-2, with a tentative D call TRBD1 (5 bases). Trimming stripped 2 bases from V and 6 bases from J, with 7 bases between. This CDR3 has 12 amino acids. Germline V gives CDR1 SGHAT, CDR2 FQDESV (reference sequence). The CDR3, as DNA: TGTGCCAGCAGCTTACAGGGACATGGCTACACCTTC. Protein product: CASSLQGHGYTF.

The rearrangement uses TRBV4-3 and TRBJ1-3, with no clear D. The CDR3 totals 15 residues. V shed 0 bases and J shed 0 bases, with 6 bases lying between them. CDR1 LGHNA and CDR2 YSLEER come from the germline V gene. The DNA for the CDR3 is TGCGCCAGCAGCCAAGATGTGGGCTCTGGAAACACCATATATTTT. This sequence encodes CASSQDVGSGNTIYF.

The chain has TRBV29-1 and TRBJ2-1; 9 bases match TRBD2. Germline assignment: CDR1 SQVTM and CDR2 ANQGSEA. J gave up 9 bases and V 4 bases, and 10 bases lay outside the gene matches. The CDR3 covers 14 residues. The CDR3 coding sequence is TGCAGCGTTGTATCTCAACTAGCGGGTAGTGAGCAGTTCTTC. Its protein product is CSVVSQLAGSEQFF.

The chain combines TRBV29-1 with TRBJ2-1, with TRBD1 as a possible D gene (6 bases). The CDR3 has 14 amino acids. Trimming removed 8 bases at V and 6 bases at J, with 20 bases between. Germline V gives CDR1 SQVTM, CDR2 ANQGSEA. CDR3 in amino acids: CSFYGQRHINEQFF. The CDR3 DNA follows: TGCAGCTTTTACGGACAGCGCCACATCAATGAGCAGTTCTTC.

Concerning this clone: Other DNA sequences in the sample encode the same CDR3. The rearrangement joins TRBV20-1 to TRBJ2-5; D tentatively fits TRBD1 or TRBD2 (5 bases each). The CDR3 sequence is 10 residues long. CDR1 is DFQATT, CDR2 SNEGSKA, per germline (reference sequence). Trimming took off 6 bases at V and 5 bases at J, with 7 bases between the two ends. CDR3 sequence reads: CSAGEETQYF. The CDR3 DNA reads TGCAGTGCGGGGGAGGAGACCCAGTACTTC.

The rearrangement links TRBV18 to TRBJ2-1, with D possibly matching TRBD1 (6 bases). Germline loops: CDR1 KGHSH, CDR2 LQKENI. CDR3 length: 13 amino acids. V was shortened by 3 bases and J by 5 bases, with 8 bases between the two germline ends. The CDR3 bases are TGTGCCAGCTCACCTGGACAGAACAATGAGCAGTTCTTC. It is translated as CASSPGQNNEQFF.

CDR3 amino acids: CAWRGPGISGGYTF. As DNA, the CDR3 is TGTGCCTGGAGAGGTCCAGGGATCTCTGGTGGCTACACCTTC. The chain recombines TRBV30 with TRBJ1-2; D is perhaps TRBD1 (5 bases). Trimming cost V 3 bases and J 7 bases, with 18 bases left between them. This CDR3 has 14 amino acids. The germline CDR1 and CDR2 sequences are GTSNPN and SVGIG (reference sequence).

The DNA of the CDR3 is TGTGCCACCAGCAGAGGCTTGGGGAGGCACACTGAAGCTTTCTTT. Amino acid sequence: CATSRGLGRHTEAFF. The V and J genes are TRBV15 and TRBJ1-1; D is ambiguous. There are 15 residues in the CDR3. Germline V gives CDR1 LNHNV, CDR2 YYDKDF (reference sequence). V lost 1 base and J 3 bases, leaving 12 bases between the germline ends.

V and J are TRBV2 and TRBJ2-5, with 7 bases lining up with TRBD1. V trimming: 7 bases; J trimming: 4 bases; junction bases outside the gene matches: 6. The CDR3 length is 13 residues. Germline lookup yields CDR1 SNHLY and CDR2 FYNNEI. Here the CDR3 reads CASIARDRETQYF. The CDR3 bases are TGTGCCAGCATAGCAAGGGACAGAGAGACCCAGTACTTC.

In its sample, this clone was seen a few times. Distinct nucleotide sequences in the sample also encode this CDR3. The chain carries TRBV2 and TRBJ2-6; D call uncertain. This CDR3 is built from 15 residues. The germline CDR1 and CDR2 sequences are SNHLY and FYNNEI. V lost 1 base and J 1 base, leaving 5 bases between the germline ends. CDR3 coding DNA: TGTGCCAGCAGTGAAGAAGGGTCTGGGGCCAACGTCCTGACTTTC. Encoded protein: CASSEEGSGANVLTF.

The chain joins TRBV5-1 to TRBJ2-7; maybe TRBD1 (5 bases). The CDR3 sequence is 14 residues long. The V end lost 2 bases, the J end lost 3 bases, and 12 bases lay between the germline ends. Germline CDR1 is SGHRS and CDR2 is YFSETQ. Here the CDR3 DNA reads TGCGCCAGCAGCTTCAACCCCAGGGACTACGAGCAGTACTTC. It translates to CASSFNPRDYEQYF.

V usage is TRBV5-1 and J usage is TRBJ1-2; maybe TRBD1 (5 bases). CDR3 size: 12 residues. Deletions cut 1 base from V and 7 bases from J, with 8 bases between. The germline gives CDR1 SGHRS, CDR2 YFSETQ. The CDR3 sequence is CASSLLGVGYTF. CDR3 coding DNA: TGCGCCAGCAGCTTGTTGGGGGTTGGCTACACCTTC.

Only one count was recorded for this clone. V and J are TRBV6-5 and TRBJ1-5; tentatively, D is TRBD1 (5 bases). Trimming shortened V by 0 bases and J by 11 bases, and 17 bases separated the two germline ends. The CDR3 totals 15 residues. From germline, CDR1 is MNHEY and CDR2 SVGAGI. CDR3 bases: TGTGCCAGCAGTTACTCCTCGGGGGGGAGAGGGGCCCAGCATTTT. As protein: CASSYSSGGRGAQHF.

This clone came up once. This chain joins TRBV30 and TRBJ2-2; the D is unclear. Trimming removed 0 bases from V and 2 bases from J, with 10 bases in between. The CDR3 totals 15 residues. The germline V gene encodes CDR1 GTSNPN and CDR2 SVGIG (reference sequence). The CDR3 DNA reads as TGTGCCTGGAGTGTAGGTGGCCTAAACACCGGGGAGCTGTTTTTT. Protein: CAWSVGGLNTGELFF. Together with reference TRBV30 and TRBJ2-2, the CDR3 gives the full variable domain: SQTIHQWPATLVQPVGSPLSLECTVEGTSNPNLYWYRQAAGRGLQLLFYSVGIGQISSEVPQNLSASRPQDRQFILSSKKLLLSDSGFYLCAWSVGGLNTGELFFGEGSRLTVL.

The chain employs TRBV19 and TRBJ2-7; possibly TRBD2 for D (5 bases). The V gene lost 1 base and the J gene lost 1 base, with 11 bases spanning the gap. The CDR3 has 15 amino acids. Germline V lookup: CDR1 LNHDA, CDR2 SQIVND (reference sequence). The CDR3 nucleotides are TGTGCCAGTAGTATAGGAGGTCGGGGATCCTACGAGCAGTACTTC. Residues: CASSIGGRGSYEQYF. Supplemented by reference TRBV19 and TRBJ2-7, the full variable domain reads DGGITQSPKYLFRKEGQNVTLSCEQNLNHDAMYWYRQDPGQGLRLIYYSQIVNDFQKGDIAEGYSVSREKKESFPLTVTSAQKNPTAFYLCASSIGGRGSYEQYFGPGTRLTVT.

This chain links TRBV19 with TRBJ1-5; 8 bases fit TRBD1. The ends lost 5 bases at V and 4 bases at J; junction bases unmatched: 7. The CDR3 totals 15 residues. Germline V CDR1 and CDR2: LNHDA, SQIVND (reference sequence). The DNA of the CDR3 is TGTGCCAGTAGTGTACCGGGACAGGTAAATCAGCCCCAGCATTTT. It codes for CASSVPGQVNQPQHF.

A remark on this clone: The junction departs from the called germline gene at one end, perhaps through a read error. The rearrangement joins TRBV29-1 to TRBJ1-4; TRBD1 might be the D (5 bases). CDR1 is SQVTM and CDR2 is ANQGSEA in the germline V gene. This CDR3 has 13 residues. DNA for the CDR3: TGCAGCGCCGAAGACAGCATGGAGGAAAAATTGTTTTTT. This sequence encodes CSAEDSMEEKLFF.

This clone has more than one count but fewer than ten. V usage is TRBV28 and J usage is TRBJ1-1; D is uncertain. V gave up 1 base and J gave up 0 bases, with 12 bases separating them. The CDR3 contains 16 residues. Germline V lookup: CDR1 MDHEN, CDR2 SYDVKM. CDR3 DNA: TGTGCCAGCAGTTTATATCTGGGTACAATGAACACTGAAGCTTTCTTT. It encodes CASSLYLGTMNTEAFF.

The V call is TRBV25-1, the J call TRBJ1-2; D perhaps matches TRBD1 (6 bases). The CDR3 is 10 residues long. Looked up from germline, CDR1 is MGHDK and CDR2 is SYGVNS. V was cut by 8 bases and J by 8 bases, with 9 bases left in between. The CDR3 region has the DNA TGTGCCAGCTACAGGGACGGCTACACCTTC. Translation gives CASYRDGYTF.